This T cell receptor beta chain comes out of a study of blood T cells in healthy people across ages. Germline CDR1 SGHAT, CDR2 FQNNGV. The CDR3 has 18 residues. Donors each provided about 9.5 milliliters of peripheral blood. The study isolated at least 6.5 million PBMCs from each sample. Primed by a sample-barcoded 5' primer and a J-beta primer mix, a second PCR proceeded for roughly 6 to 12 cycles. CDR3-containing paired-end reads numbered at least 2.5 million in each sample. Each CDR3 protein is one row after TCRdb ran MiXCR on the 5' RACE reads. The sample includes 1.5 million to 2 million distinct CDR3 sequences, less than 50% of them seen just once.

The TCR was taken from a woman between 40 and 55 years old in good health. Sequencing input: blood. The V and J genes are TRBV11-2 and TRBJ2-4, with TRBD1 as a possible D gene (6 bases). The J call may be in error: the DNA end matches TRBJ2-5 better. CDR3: CASSLSPYKQGHKETQYF. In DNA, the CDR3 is TGTGCCAGCAGCTTAAGTCCGTATAAACAGGGCCATAAAGAGACCCAGTACTTC.